These T cell receptor beta chains were read from a single sample in a study of vaccination effects on CD4 cells after COVID-19. Generated by immunoSEQ multiplex PCR, the TCRdb table keeps only in-frame clones and is missing some. The table has about 73,000 clones, 65% to 80% seen once. For these receptors, no antigen is known. The sample here was CD4+ T cells from PBMCs cultured without peptide, taken after COVID-19 vaccination. These receptors all stem from a human donor who received a COVID-19 vaccine. The CDR3 runs from the conserved cysteine through the conserved F or W. Each record gives: clone size, J gene, V gene, CDR3 protein. Rows give clone size only sometimes, using once, few, many, or a class for an expanded clone.

>NA|TRBJ2-6|TRBV18
CASSLTVFSGANVLTF
>few|TRBJ2-2|TRBV18
CASSQGLVGELFF
>few|TRBJ1-1|TRBV4-1
CASGRQGGNTEAFF
>NA|TRBJ2-5|TRBV6-5
CASSPRSGWETQYF
>NA|TRBJ2-6|TRBV18
CASSEERGTGANVLTF
>NA|TRBJ1-5|TRBV20-1
CSASIIGGGSQHF
>few|TRBJ1-3|TRBV5-1
CASSLATGSGNTIYF
>few|TRBJ1-2|TRBV4-1
CACRSPGRGYTF
>once|TRBJ1-2|TRBV18
CASSPNTEGYTF
>NA|TRBJ1-4|TRBV2
CASRRGQGATNEKLFF